The T cell receptor (beta chain) described here comes from a study of graft-versus-host responses after intestinal transplantation. Background on the study: Induction with anti-thymocyte globulin, then tacrolimus and steroids for about 3 years, was given to all recipients.

About this clone itself: Antigen: not known.

The CDR3 loop spans 11 amino acids. The germline V and J ends were trimmed by 3 bases and 6 bases, with 5 bases remaining between them. Looked up from germline, CDR1 is GTSNPN and CDR2 is SVGIG (reference sequence). Clones were read by immunoSEQ multiplex PCR, and TCRdb kept only the in-frame ones, dropping some. The table has just under 85,000 clones, approximately 90% seen once. Study-wide results and caveats: Patients who carried graft-donor T cell macrochimerism also had high graft-versus-host to host-versus-graft clonal ratios in their allografts. Recipient marrow showed GvH clones, some seen first in ileum or blood.

The chain links TRBV30 to TRBJ2-2; D is possibly TRBD1 (5 bases). The sequence was obtained from a human donor who was the organ donor for an intestinal transplant. Sequenced material: unstimulated CD8+ T cells sorted from spleen or lymph node cells, taken before transplant. This CDR3 is CAWRGAGELFF. CDR3 sequence (DNA): TGTGCCTGGAGAGGGGCCGGGGAGCTGTTTTTT.